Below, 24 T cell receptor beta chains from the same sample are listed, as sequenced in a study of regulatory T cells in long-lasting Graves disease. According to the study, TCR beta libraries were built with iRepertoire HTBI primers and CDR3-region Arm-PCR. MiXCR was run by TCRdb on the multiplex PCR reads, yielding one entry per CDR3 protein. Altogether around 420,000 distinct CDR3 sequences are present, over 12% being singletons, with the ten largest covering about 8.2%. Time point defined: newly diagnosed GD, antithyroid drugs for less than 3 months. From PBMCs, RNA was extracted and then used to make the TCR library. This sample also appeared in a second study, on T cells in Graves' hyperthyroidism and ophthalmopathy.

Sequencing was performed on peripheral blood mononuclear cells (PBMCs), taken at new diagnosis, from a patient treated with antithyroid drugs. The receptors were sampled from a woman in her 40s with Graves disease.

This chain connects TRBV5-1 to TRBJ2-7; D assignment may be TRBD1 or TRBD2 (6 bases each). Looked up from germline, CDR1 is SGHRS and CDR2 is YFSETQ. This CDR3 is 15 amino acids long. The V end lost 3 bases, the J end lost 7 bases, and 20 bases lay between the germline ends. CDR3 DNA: TGCGCCAGCAGCTCGGAGGGGGGCGACTTCCGGGAGCAGTACTTC. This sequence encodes CASSSEGGDFREQYF.

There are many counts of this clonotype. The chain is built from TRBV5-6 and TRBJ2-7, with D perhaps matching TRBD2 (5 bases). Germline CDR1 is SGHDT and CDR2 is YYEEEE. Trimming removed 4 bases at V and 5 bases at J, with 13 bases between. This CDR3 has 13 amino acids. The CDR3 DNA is TGTGCCAGCAGCCCCGTTGCAGCGGACGAGCAGTACTTC. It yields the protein CASSPVAADEQYF.

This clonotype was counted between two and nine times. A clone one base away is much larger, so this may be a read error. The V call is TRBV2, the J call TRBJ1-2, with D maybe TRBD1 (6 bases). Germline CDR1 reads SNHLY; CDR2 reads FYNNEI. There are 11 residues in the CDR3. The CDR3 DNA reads TGTGCCACCCGGGGGGCAGATGGCTACATCTTC. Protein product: CATRGADGYIF. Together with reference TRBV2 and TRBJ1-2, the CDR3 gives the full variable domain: EPEVTQTPSHQVTQMGQEVILRCVPISNHLYFYWYRQILGQKVEFLVSFYNNEISEKSEIFDDQFSVERPDGSNFTLKIRSTKLEDSAMYFCATRGADGYIFGSGTRLTVV.

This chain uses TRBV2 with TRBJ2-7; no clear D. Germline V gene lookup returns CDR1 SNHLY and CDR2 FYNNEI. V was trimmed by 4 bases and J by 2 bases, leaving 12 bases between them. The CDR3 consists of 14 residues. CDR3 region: CASSGMPGPYEQYF. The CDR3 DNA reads TGTGCCAGCAGTGGGATGCCTGGCCCCTACGAGCAGTACTTC.

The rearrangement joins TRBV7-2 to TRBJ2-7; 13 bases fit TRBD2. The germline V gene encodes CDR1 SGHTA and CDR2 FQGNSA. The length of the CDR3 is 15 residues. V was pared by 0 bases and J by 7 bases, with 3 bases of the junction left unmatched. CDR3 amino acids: CASSLATSGRFEQYF. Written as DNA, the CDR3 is TGTGCCAGCAGCTTAGCGACTAGCGGGAGGTTTGAGCAGTACTTC.

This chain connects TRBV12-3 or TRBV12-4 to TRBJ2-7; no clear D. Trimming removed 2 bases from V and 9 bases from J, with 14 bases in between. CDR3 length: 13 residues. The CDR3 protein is CASSLLARKSQYF. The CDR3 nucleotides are TGTGCCAGCAGTTTATTGGCCCGTAAATCGCAGTACTTC.

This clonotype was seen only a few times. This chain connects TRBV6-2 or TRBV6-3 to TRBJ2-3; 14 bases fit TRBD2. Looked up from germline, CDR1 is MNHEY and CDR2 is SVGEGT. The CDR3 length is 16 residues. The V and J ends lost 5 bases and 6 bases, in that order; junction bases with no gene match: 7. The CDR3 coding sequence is TGTGCCAGCAGTGAAGAAGGACTAGCGGGAGGTGATACGCAGTATTTT. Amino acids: CASSEEGLAGGDTQYF.

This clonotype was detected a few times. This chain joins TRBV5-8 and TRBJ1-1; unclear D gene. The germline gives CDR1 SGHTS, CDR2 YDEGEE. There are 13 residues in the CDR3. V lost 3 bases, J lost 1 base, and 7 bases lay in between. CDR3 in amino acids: CASSSTPNTEAFF. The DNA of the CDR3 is TGTGCCAGCAGCTCCACACCGAACACTGAAGCTTTCTTT.

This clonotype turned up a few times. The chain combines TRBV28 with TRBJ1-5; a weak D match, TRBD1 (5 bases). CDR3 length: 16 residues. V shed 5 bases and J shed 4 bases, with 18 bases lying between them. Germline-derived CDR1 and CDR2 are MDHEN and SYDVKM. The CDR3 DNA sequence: TGTGCCAGCAGTACAGAGATGAGGGGCGATAATCAGCCCCAGCATTTT. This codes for CASSTEMRGDNQPQHF.

CDR3 amino acids: CASSQRGVSGNTIYF. The CDR3, as DNA: TGTGCCAGCAGCCAAAGGGGGGTCTCTGGAAACACCATATATTTT. The chain recombines TRBV3-1 with TRBJ1-3; D perhaps matches TRBD1 (6 bases). This CDR3 has 15 residues. Trimming stripped 2 bases from V and 0 bases from J, with 8 bases between. Germline V CDR1 and CDR2: LGHDT, YNNKEL (reference sequence).

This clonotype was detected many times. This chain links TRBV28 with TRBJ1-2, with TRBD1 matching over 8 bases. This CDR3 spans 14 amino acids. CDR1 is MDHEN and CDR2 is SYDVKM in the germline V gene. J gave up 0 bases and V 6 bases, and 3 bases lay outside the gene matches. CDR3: CASSQGAANYGYTF. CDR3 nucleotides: TGTGCCAGCAGCCAGGGGGCAGCTAACTATGGCTACACCTTC.

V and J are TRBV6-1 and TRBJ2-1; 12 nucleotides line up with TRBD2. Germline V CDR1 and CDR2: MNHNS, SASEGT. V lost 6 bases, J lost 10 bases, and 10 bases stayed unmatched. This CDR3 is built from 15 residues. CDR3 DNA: TGTGCCAGCAGCACCAGACTAGCGGGAGCCCGAGAGCAGTTCTTC. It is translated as CASSTRLAGAREQFF.

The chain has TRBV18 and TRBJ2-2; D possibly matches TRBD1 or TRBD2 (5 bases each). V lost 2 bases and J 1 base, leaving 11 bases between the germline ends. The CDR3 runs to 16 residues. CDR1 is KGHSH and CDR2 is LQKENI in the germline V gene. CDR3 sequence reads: CASSPIGTGNTGELFF. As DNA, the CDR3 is TGTGCCAGCTCACCAATCGGGACGGGGAACACCGGGGAGCTGTTTTTT.

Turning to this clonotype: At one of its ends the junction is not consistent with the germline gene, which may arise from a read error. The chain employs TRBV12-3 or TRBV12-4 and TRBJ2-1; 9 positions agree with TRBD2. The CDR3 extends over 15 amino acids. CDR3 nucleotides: TGTGCCAGCAGTACCCCGGGACTAGCAGACAATGAGCAGTCCTTC. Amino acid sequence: CASSTPGLADNEQSF.

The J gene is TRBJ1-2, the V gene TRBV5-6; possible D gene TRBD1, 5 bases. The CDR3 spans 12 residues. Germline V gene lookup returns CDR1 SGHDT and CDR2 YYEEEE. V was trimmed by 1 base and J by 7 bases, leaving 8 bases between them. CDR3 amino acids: CASSLNRLGYTF. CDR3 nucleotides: TGTGCCAGCAGCTTGAACAGGCTTGGCTACACCTTC.

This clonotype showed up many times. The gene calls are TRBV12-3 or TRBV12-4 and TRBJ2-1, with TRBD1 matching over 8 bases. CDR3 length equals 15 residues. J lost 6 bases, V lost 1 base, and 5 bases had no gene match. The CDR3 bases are TGTGCCAGCAGTTTAGGGCAGGGGGCCGGCAATGAGCAGTTCTTC. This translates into CASSLGQGAGNEQFF.

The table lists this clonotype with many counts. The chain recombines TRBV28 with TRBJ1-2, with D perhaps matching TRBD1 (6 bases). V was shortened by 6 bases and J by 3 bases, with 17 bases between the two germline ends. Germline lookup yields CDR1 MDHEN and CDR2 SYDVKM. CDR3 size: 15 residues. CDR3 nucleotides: TGTGCCAGCAGAACTTCGTCGGGGGCGCACTATGGCTACACCTTC. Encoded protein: CASRTSSGAHYGYTF.

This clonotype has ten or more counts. CDR3 DNA sequence: TGTGCCAGCAGTTCCCGGCTGGGAGGCCAAAGCTCCTACAATGAGCAGTTCTTC. Its protein is CASSSRLGGQSSYNEQFF. The J gene is TRBJ2-1, the V gene TRBV28; TRBD2 is a possible D gene (6 bases). V was cut by 4 bases and J by 0 bases, with 19 bases left in between. Germline values: CDR1 MDHEN, CDR2 SYDVKM. CDR3 size: 18 residues. Based on the CDR3 plus reference TRBV28 and TRBJ2-1, the full variable domain is DVKVTQSSRYLVKRTGEKVFLECVQDMDHENMFWYRQDPGLGLRLIYFSYDVKMKEKGDIPEGYSVSREKKERFSLILESASTNQTSMYLCASSSRLGGQSSYNEQFFGPGTRLTVL.

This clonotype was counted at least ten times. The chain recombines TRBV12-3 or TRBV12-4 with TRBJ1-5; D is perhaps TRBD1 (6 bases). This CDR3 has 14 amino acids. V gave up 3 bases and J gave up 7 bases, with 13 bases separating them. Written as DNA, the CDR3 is TGTGCCAGCAGTTTGGGGGGGCTCGAACAGCCCCAGCATTTT. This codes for CASSLGGLEQPQHF.

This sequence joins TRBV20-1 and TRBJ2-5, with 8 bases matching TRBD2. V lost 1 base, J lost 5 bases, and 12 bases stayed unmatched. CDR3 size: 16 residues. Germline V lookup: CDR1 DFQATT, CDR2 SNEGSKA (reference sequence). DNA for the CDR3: TGCAGTGCTAGAGTTGGTAGCGGGATGGGAACGGAGACCCAGTACTTC. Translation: CSARVGSGMGTETQYF.

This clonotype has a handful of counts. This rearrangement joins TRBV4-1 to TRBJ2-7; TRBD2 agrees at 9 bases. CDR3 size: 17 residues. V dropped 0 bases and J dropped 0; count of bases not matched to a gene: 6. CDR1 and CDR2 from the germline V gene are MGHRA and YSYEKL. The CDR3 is CASSQDQSSGSSYEQYF. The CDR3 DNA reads TGCGCCAGCAGCCAAGATCAAAGTAGCGGGAGCTCCTACGAGCAGTACTTC.

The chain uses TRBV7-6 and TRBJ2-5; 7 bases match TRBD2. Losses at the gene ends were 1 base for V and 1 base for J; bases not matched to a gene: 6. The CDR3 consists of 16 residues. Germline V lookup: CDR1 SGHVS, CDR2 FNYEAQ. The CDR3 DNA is TGTGCCAGCAGCTTAGAGCCTAGCGGAGGCCAAGAGACCCAGTACTTC. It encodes CASSLEPSGGQETQYF.

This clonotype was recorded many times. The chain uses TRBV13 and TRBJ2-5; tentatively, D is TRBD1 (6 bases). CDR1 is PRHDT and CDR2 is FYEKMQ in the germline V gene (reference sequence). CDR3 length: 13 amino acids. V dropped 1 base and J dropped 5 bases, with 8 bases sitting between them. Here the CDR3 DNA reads TGTGCCAGCAGCTTAGTCCAGGGGGAGACCCAGTACTTC. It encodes CASSLVQGETQYF.

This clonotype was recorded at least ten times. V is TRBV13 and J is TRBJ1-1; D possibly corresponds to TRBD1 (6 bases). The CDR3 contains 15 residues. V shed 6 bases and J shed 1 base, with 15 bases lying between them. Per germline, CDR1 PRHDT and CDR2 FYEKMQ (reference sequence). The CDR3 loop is CASRDTDRTNTEAFF. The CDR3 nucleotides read TGTGCCAGCAGAGACACGGACAGAACGAACACTGAAGCTTTCTTT. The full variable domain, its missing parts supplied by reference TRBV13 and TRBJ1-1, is AAGVIQSPRHLIKEKRETATLKCYPIPRHDTVYWYQQGPGQDPQFLISFYEKMQSDKGSIPDRFSAQQFSDYHSELNMSSLELGDSALYFCASRDTDRTNTEAFFGQGTRLTVV.